This TCR beta chain was retrieved from a study of T cell responses to AZD1222 COVID-19 vaccine. Whole-study results and caveats: At baseline, just 5 or 6 AZD1222 recipients tested seropositive.

The CDR3 contains 13 residues. Trimming shortened V by 6 bases and J by 8 bases, and 16 bases separated the two germline ends. Assay used: immunoSEQ multiplex PCR; TCRdb lists only in-frame clones, some missing. The sample consists of around 70,000 clones, around 90% of them appearing once. A word on this clone: Antigen unknown.

The chain recombines TRBV12-3 or TRBV12-4 with TRBJ1-2, with D possibly being TRBD1 (6 bases). The source is an adult who received the AZD1222 COVID-19 vaccine. The source material was peripheral blood, sampled 28 days after the second AZD1222 dose. CDR3 in DNA: TGTGCCAGCAGACATTCAGGGGCGGAAGGCTACACCTTC. Amino acids: CASRHSGAEGYTF.